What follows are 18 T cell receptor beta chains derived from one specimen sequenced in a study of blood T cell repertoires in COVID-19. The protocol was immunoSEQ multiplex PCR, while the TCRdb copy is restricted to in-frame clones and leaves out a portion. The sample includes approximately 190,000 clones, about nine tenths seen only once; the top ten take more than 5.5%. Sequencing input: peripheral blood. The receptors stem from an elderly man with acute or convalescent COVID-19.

CDR3 sequence reads: CASSGTRTGDEQFF. The CDR3 nucleotides read TGTGCCAGCAGCGGTACTAGAACCGGCGATGAGCAGTTCTTC. The chain couples TRBV5-4 to TRBJ2-1, with D possibly matching TRBD2 (5 bases). Between the trimmed V and J ends, which lost 4 bases and 8 bases, there was a span of 16 bases. Germline V gives CDR1 SGHNT, CDR2 YYREEE (reference sequence). CDR3 length equals 14 residues.

The CDR3 sequence: CASSPGLAGVDTQYF. Here the CDR3 DNA reads TGTGCCAGCAGCCCGGGACTAGCGGGTGTAGATACGCAGTATTTT. The chain links TRBV5-4 to TRBJ2-3; 12 bases are a match to TRBD2. CDR1 and CDR2 (germline): SGHNT, YYREEE (reference sequence). The CDR3 is 15 amino acids. The trim removed 4 bases at V and 5 bases at J, leaving 5 bases unmatched. Supplemented by reference TRBV5-4 and TRBJ2-3, the full variable domain reads ETGVTQSPTHLIKTRGQQVTLRCSSQSGHNTVSWYQQALGQGPQFIFQYYREEENGRGNFPPRFSGLQFPNYSSELNVNALELDDSALYLCASSPGLAGVDTQYFGPGTRLTVL.

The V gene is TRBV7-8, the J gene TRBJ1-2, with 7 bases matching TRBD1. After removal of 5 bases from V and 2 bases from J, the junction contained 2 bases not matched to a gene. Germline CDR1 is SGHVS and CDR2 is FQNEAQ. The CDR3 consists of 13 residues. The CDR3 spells CASSQGQNYGYTF. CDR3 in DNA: TGTGCCAGCAGCCAGGGACAGAACTATGGCTACACCTTC.

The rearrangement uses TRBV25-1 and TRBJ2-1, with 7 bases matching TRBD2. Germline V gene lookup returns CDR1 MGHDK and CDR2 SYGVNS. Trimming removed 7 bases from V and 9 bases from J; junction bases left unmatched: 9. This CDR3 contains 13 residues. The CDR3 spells CASIGLGRTEQFF. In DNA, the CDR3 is TGTGCCAGCATCGGACTAGGGCGTACTGAGCAGTTCTTC.

The CDR3 loop is CASSQDRVTAFF. CDR3 nucleotide sequence: TGTGCCAGCAGCCAGGACAGGGTGACTGCTTTCTTT. V usage is TRBV14 and J usage is TRBJ1-1; 8 nucleotides align to TRBD1. Germline-derived CDR1 and CDR2 are SGHDN and FVKESK. V was pared by 3 bases and J by 11 bases, with 5 bases of the junction left unmatched. The CDR3 length is 12 residues. Together with reference TRBV14 and TRBJ1-1, the CDR3 gives the full variable domain: EAGVTQFPSHSVIEKGQTVTLRCDPISGHDNLYWYRRVMGKEIKFLLHFVKESKQDESGMPNNRFLAERTGGTYSTLKVQPAELEDSGVYFCASSQDRVTAFFGQGTRLTVV.

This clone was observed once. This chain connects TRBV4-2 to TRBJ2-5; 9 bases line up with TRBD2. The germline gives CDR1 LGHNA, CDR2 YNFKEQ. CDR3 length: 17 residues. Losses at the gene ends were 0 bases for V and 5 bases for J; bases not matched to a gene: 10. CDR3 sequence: CASSQEVAGDKLETQYF. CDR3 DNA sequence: TGTGCCAGCAGCCAAGAAGTAGCGGGAGACAAATTGGAGACCCAGTACTTC.

As DNA, the CDR3 is TGCGCCAGCAGCACGTCCGGGACTAACTACAATGAGCAGTTCTTC. It specifies CASSTSGTNYNEQFF. This rearrangement joins TRBV5-1 to TRBJ2-1; 7 bases are a match to TRBD2. V lost 4 bases to trimming and J lost 3 bases; unmatched junction nucleotides: 7. The CDR3 runs to 15 residues. Germline lookup yields CDR1 SGHRS and CDR2 YFSETQ.

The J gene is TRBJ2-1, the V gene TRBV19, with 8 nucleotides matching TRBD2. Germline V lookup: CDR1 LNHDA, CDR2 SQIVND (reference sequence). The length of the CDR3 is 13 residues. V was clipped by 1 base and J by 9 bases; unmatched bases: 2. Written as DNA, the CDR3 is TGTGCCAGTAGTATAGTCCGGGGGGGTGAGCAGTTCTTC. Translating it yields CASSIVRGGEQFF.

CDR3 amino acids: CASSVTGGDTEAFF. As DNA, the CDR3 is TGTGCCAGCAGCGTTACAGGGGGGGACACTGAAGCTTTCTTT. This rearrangement joins TRBV7-3 to TRBJ1-1; 8 bases agree with TRBD1. Germline V CDR1 and CDR2: SGHTA, FQGTGA. CDR3 length: 14 residues. With V trimmed by 5 bases and J by 3 bases, 5 bases remained unmatched.

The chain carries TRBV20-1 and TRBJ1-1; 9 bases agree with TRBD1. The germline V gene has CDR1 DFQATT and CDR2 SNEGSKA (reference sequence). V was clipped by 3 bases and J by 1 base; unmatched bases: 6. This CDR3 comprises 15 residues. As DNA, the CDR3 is TGCAGTGCTAGTCGGACAGGGGCCTCGAACACTGAAGCTTTCTTT. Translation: CSASRTGASNTEAFF.

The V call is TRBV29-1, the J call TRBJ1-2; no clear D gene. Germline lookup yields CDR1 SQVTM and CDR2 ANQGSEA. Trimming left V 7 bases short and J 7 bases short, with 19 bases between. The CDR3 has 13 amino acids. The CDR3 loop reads CSAHGELFTGYTF. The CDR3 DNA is TGCAGCGCCCACGGGGAATTGTTTACTGGCTACACCTTC.

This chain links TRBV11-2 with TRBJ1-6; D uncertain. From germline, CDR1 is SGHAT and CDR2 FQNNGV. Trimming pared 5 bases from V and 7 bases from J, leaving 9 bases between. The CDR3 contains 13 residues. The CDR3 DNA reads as TGTGCCAGCAGCCCTGTCAGGAATTCACCCCTCCACTTT. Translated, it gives CASSPVRNSPLHF.

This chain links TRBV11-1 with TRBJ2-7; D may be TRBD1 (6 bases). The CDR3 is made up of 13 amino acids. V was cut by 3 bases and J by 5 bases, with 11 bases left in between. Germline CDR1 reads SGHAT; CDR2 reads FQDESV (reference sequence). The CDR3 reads CASSFRQENEQYV. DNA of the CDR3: TGTGCCAGCAGCTTTAGACAGGAGAACGAGCAGTACGTC.

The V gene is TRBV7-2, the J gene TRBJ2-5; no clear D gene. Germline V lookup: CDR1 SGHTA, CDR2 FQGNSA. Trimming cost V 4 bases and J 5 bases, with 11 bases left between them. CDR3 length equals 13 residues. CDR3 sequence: CASSSMRAETQYF. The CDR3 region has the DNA TGTGCCAGCAGCTCGATGCGCGCGGAGACCCAGTACTTC.

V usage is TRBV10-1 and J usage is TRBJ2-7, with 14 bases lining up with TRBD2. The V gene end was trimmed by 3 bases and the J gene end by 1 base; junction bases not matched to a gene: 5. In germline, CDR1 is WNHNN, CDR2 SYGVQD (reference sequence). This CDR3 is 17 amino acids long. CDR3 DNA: TGCGCCAGCAGTGATGGGACTAGCGGGAGATCGTCCTACGAGCAGTACTTC. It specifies CASSDGTSGRSSYEQYF.

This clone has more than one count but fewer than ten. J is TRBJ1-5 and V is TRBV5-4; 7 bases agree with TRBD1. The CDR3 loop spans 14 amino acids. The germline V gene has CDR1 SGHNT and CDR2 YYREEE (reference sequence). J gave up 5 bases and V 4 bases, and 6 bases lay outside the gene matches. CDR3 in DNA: TGTGCCAGCAGCGTTTTTCAGGGGGATCAGCCCCAGCATTTT. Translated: CASSVFQGDQPQHF.

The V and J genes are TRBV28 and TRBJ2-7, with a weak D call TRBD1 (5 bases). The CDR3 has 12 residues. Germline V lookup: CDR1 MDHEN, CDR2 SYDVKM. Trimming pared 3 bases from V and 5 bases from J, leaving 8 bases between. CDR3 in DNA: TGTGCCAGCAGTTTTTTAGGGGACGAGCAGTACTTC. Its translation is CASSFLGDEQYF.

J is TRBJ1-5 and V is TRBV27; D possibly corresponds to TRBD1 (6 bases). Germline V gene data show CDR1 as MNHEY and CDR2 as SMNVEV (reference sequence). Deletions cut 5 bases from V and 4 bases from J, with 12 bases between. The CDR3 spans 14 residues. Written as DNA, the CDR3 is TGTGCCAGCAGTCGGGGGGGGCTAAATCAGCCCCAGCATTTT. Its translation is CASSRGGLNQPQHF.